The T cell receptor beta chain described here comes from a study of T cell responses to AZD1222 COVID-19 vaccine. Study-level background: Both about-4-week and about-12-week second-dose recipients were combined. Findings and caveats of the study: Donors in the cohort were predominantly white British and more often female, and clonal diversity was possibly underestimated. The study identified only 6 or 7 AZD1222 recipients as seropositive at baseline. Recipients of two AZD1222 doses showed rising Spike-specific TCR breadth and depth.

Measured with immunoSEQ multiplex PCR; TCRdb has only the in-frame clones, and not every one. Of more than 140,000 clones in the sample, approximately 90% were seen once. On this clone: Its specificity is unknown.

Germline CDR1 and CDR2: LNHDA and SQIVND (reference sequence). This CDR3 spans 12 amino acids. V dropped 9 bases and J dropped 0 bases, with 6 bases sitting between them. The input for sequencing was peripheral blood, taken on day 0 of AZD1222 vaccination. This clonotype was sampled from an adult in good health. The J gene is TRBJ1-3, the V gene TRBV19; D is ambiguous. The CDR3 coding sequence is TGTGCCAGCCGGACCTCTGGAAACACCATATATTTT. Residues: CASRTSGNTIYF.